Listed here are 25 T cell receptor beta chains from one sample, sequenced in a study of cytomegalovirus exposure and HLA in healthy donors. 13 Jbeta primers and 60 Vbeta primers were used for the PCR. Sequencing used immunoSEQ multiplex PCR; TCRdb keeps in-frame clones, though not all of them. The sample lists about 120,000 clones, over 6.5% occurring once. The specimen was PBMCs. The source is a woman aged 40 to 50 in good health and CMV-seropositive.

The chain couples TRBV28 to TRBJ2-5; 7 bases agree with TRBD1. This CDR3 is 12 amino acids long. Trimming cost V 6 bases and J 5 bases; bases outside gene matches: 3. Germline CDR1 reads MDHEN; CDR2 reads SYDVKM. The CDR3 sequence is CASRRQGETQYF. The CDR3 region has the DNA TGTGCCAGCAGAAGACAGGGCGAGACCCAGTACTTC.

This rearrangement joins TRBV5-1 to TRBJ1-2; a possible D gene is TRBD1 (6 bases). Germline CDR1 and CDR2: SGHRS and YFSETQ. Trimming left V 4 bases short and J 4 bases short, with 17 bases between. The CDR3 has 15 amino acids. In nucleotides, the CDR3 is TGCGCCAGCAGCCCCCTAGAAGGGGGTTTCTATGGCTACACCTTC. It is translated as CASSPLEGGFYGYTF.

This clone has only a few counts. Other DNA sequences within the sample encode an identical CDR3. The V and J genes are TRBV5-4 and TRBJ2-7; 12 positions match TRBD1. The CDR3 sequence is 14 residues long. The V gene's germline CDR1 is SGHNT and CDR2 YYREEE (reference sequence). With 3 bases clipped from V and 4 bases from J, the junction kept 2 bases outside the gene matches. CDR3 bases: TGTGCCAGCAGCTGGGGACAGGGGGCGTACGAGCAGTACTTC. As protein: CASSWGQGAYEQYF.

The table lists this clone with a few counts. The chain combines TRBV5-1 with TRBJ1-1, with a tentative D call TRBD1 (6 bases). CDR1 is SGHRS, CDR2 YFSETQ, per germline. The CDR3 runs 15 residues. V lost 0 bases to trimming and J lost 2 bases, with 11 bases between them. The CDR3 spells CASSLAVGANTEAFF. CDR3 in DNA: TGCGCCAGCAGCTTGGCCGTGGGGGCCAACACTGAAGCTTTCTTT.

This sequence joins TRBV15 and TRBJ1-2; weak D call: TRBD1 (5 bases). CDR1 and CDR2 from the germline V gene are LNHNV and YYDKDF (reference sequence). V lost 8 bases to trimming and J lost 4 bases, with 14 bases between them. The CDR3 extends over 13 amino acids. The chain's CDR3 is CATVEGRGYGYTF. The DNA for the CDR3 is TGTGCCACCGTGGAGGGGCGCGGCTATGGCTACACCTTC.

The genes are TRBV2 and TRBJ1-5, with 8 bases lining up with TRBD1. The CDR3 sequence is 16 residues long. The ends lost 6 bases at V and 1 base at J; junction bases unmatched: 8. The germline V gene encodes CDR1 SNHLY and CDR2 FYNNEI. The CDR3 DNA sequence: TGTGCCAGCAGCAAAACAGGGGGGTTAAGCAATCAGCCCCAGCATTTT. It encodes CASSKTGGLSNQPQHF.

The CDR3 loop reads CASSLGAGYTGELFF. As DNA, the CDR3 is TGCGCCAGCAGCTTGGGGGCCGGATATACCGGGGAGCTGTTTTTT. This chain connects TRBV5-1 to TRBJ2-2; D unclear. V was trimmed by 0 bases and J by 5 bases, leaving 11 bases between them. Germline V CDR1 and CDR2: SGHRS, YFSETQ. The CDR3 sequence is 15 residues long.

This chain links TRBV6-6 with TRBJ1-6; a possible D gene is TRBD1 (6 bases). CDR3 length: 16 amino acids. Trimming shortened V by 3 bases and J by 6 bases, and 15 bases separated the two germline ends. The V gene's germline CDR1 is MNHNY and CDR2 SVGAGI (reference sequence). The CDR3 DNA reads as TGTGCCAGCAGTTATGAGGGGGAAGAGGGTAATTCACCCCTCCACTTT. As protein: CASSYEGEEGNSPLHF.

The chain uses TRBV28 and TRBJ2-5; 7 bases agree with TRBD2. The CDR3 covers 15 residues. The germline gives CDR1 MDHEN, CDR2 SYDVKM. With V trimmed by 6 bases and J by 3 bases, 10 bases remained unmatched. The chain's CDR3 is CASSHGGAGEETQYF. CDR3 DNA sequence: TGTGCCAGCAGCCACGGTGGGGCGGGGGAAGAGACCCAGTACTTC.

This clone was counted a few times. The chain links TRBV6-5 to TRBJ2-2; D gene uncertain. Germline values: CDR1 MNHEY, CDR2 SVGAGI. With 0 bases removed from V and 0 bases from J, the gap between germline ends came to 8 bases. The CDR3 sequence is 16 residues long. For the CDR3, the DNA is TGTGCCAGCAGTTACTCGTTGGCCCCGAACACCGGGGAGCTGTTTTTT. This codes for CASSYSLAPNTGELFF.

The chain's CDR3 is CASRVRVSGGTEAFF. The CDR3 DNA reads TGTGCCAGCAGGGTCAGGGTCTCCGGGGGCACTGAAGCTTTCTTT. The rearrangement joins TRBV6-5 to TRBJ1-1, with D maybe TRBD1 (5 bases). The CDR3 loop spans 15 amino acids. Germline lookup yields CDR1 MNHEY and CDR2 SVGAGI. V lost 6 bases, J lost 4 bases, and 18 bases lay in between.

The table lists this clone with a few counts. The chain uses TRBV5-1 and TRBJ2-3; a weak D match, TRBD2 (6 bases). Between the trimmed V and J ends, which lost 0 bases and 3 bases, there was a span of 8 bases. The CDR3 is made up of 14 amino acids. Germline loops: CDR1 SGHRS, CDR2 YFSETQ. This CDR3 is CASSLEGGTDTQYF. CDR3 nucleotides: TGCGCCAGCAGCTTGGAAGGAGGGACAGATACGCAGTATTTT.

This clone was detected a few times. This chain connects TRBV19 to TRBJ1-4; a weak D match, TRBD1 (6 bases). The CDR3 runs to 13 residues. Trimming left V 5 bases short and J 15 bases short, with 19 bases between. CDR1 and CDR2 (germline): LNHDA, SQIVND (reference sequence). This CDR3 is CASSHTRGIGLFF. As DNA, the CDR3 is TGTGCCAGTAGTCACACGAGGGGGATTGGATTGTTTTTT.

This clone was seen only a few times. Here the CDR3 reads CASSWGRDRLGYGYTF. CDR3 nucleotides: TGCGCCAGCAGCTGGGGGCGGGACAGGCTCGGCTATGGCTACACCTTC. The V gene is TRBV5-1, the J gene TRBJ1-2; the match to TRBD1 covers 8 bases. CDR3 size: 16 residues. Looked up from germline, CDR1 is SGHRS and CDR2 is YFSETQ. With 3 bases clipped from V and 4 bases from J, the junction kept 11 bases outside the gene matches.

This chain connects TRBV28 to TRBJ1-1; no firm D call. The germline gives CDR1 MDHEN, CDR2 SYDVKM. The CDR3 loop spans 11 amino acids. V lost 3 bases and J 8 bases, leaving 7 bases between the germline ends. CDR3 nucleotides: TGTGCCAGCAGTTTTTATCAGGAAGCTTTCTTT. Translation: CASSFYQEAFF. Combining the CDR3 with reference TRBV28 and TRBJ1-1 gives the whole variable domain DVKVTQSSRYLVKRTGEKVFLECVQDMDHENMFWYRQDPGLGLRLIYFSYDVKMKEKGDIPEGYSVSREKKERFSLILESASTNQTSMYLCASSFYQEAFFGQGTRLTVV.

The DNA of the CDR3 is TGCGCCAGCACCCGGACAGGGGGCTCCTACGAGCAGTACTTC. Translating gives CASTRTGGSYEQYF. This chain connects TRBV5-1 to TRBJ2-7, with 10 positions matching TRBD1. The CDR3 loop spans 14 amino acids. CDR1 is SGHRS, CDR2 YFSETQ, per germline. J gave up 0 bases and V 6 bases, and 3 bases lay outside the gene matches.

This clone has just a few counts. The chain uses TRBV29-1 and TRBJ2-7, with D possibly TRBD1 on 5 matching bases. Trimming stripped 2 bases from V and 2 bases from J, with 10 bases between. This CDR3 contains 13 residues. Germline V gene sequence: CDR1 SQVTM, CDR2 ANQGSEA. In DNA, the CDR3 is TGCAGCGTTGAACAGGGTTCTCCCTACGAGCAGTACTTC. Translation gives CSVEQGSPYEQYF.

CDR3 sequence (DNA): TGTGCCAGCAGCTTGGCTCAGGGGGCTACACCTAACTATGGCTACACCTTC. Its translation is CASSLAQGATPNYGYTF. This chain links TRBV5-6 with TRBJ1-2; 8 bases agree with TRBD1. This CDR3 spans 17 amino acids. The germline gives CDR1 SGHDT, CDR2 YYEEEE. V lost 0 bases and J lost 0; bases outside the gene matches: 7.

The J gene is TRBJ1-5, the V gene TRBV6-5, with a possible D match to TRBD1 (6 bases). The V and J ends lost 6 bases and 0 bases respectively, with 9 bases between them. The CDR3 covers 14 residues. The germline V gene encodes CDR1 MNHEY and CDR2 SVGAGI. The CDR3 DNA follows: TGTGCCAGCAGGGGACATACTAGCAATCAGCCCCAGCATTTT. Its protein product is CASRGHTSNQPQHF.

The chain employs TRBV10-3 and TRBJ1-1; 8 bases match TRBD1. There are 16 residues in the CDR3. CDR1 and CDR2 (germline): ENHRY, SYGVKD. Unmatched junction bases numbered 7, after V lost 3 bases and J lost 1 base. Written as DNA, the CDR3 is TGTGCCATCAGTGACGACAGGGGAAGGGGGAACACTGAAGCTTTCTTT. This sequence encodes CAISDDRGRGNTEAFF.

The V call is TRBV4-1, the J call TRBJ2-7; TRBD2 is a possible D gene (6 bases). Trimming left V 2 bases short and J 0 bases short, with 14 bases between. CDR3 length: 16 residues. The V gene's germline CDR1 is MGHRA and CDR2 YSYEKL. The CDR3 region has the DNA TGCGCCAGCAGCCAACCGGGACTCAAGAGCTCCTACGAGCAGTACTTC. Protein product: CASSQPGLKSSYEQYF.

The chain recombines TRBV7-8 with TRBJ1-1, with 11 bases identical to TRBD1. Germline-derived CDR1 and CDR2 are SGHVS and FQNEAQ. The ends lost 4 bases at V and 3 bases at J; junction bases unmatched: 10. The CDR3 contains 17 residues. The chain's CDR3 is CASSSTDRGLLYTEAFF. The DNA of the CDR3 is TGTGCCAGCAGCTCTACGGACAGGGGGCTTTTGTACACTGAAGCTTTCTTT. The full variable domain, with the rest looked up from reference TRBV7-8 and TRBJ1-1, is GAGVSQSPRYKVAKRGQDVALRCDPISGHVSLFWYQQALGQGPEFLTYFQNEAQLDKSGLPSDRFFAERPEGSVSTLKIQRTQQEDSAVYLCASSSTDRGLLYTEAFFGQGTRLTVV.

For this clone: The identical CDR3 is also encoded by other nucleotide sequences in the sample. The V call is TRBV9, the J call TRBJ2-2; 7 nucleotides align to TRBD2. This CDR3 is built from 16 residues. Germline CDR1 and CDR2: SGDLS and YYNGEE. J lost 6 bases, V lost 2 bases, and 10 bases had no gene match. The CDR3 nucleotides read TGTGCCAGCAGCGTTCCAGGGAGCGGGACTGCCGGGGAGCTGTTTTTT. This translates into CASSVPGSGTAGELFF.

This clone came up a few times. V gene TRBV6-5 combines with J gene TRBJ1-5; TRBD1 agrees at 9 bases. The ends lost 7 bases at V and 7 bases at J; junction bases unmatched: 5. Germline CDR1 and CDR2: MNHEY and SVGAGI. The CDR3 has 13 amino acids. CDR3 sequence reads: CASKMDRGQPQHF. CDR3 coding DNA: TGTGCCAGCAAAATGGACAGGGGCCAGCCCCAGCATTTT.

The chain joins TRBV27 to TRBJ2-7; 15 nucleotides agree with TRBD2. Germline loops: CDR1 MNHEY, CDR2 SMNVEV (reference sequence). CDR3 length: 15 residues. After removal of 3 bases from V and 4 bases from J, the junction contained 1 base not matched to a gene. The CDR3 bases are TGTGCCAGCAGTTTGGGACTAGCGGGGGGTTACGAGCAGTACTTC. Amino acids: CASSLGLAGGYEQYF.